The 29 T cell receptor beta chains reported below all come from one sample, sequenced in a study of technical replicates of blood from a few donors. The protocol was immunoSEQ multiplex PCR, while the TCRdb copy is restricted to in-frame clones and leaves out a portion. The table lists 55,000 to 75,000 clones, just under 95% of them singletons. The specimen sequenced was T cells isolated from PBMCs. The origin of the receptors is a human donor in good health.

V usage is TRBV4-3 and J usage is TRBJ1-5; 9 bases map to TRBD1. CDR1 is LGHNA, CDR2 YSLEER, per germline. Trimming took 0 bases from V and 6 from J; bases not matched to a gene: 3. There are 15 residues in the CDR3. CDR3 residues: CASSQDTGGIQPQHF. CDR3 nucleotides: TGCGCCAGCAGCCAAGATACAGGGGGCATTCAGCCCCAGCATTTT.

The J gene is TRBJ2-2, the V gene TRBV2, with 9 bases lining up with TRBD2. Germline V gives CDR1 SNHLY, CDR2 FYNNEI. The V segment lost 7 bases and the J segment 3 bases; nucleotides outside the gene matches: 6. The length of the CDR3 is 15 residues. The CDR3 nucleotides read TGTGCCAGCACTGAGGGACTAGCAGACACCGGGGAGCTGTTTTTT. It codes for CASTEGLADTGELFF.

The CDR3 protein is CASSTRLAGPSTDTQYF. The CDR3 nucleotides read TGTGCCAGCAGCACAAGACTAGCGGGGCCTAGCACAGATACGCAGTATTTT. V is TRBV9 and J is TRBJ2-3; 11 nucleotides match TRBD2. The germline V gene encodes CDR1 SGDLS and CDR2 YYNGEE. The V gene end was trimmed by 4 bases and the J gene end by 0 bases; junction bases not matched to a gene: 7. There are 17 residues in the CDR3.

The rearrangement joins TRBV19 to TRBJ2-2; 11 nucleotides line up with TRBD2. Germline loops: CDR1 LNHDA, CDR2 SQIVND (reference sequence). This CDR3 has 19 amino acids. The V and J ends lost 7 bases and 3 bases, in that order; junction bases with no gene match: 16. The DNA for the CDR3 is TGTGCCAGTACTAGGGGGACTAGCGGTTCCCCGGAGGACACCGGGGAGCTGTTTTTT. Translating gives CASTRGTSGSPEDTGELFF.

The V and J genes are TRBV7-9 and TRBJ1-4, with D possibly TRBD1 on 6 matching bases. The germline V and J ends were trimmed by 6 bases and 2 bases, with 16 bases remaining between them. The CDR3 length is 16 residues. Germline lookup yields CDR1 SEHNR and CDR2 FQNEAQ (reference sequence). The CDR3 sequence is CASSYRVASTNEKLFF. The DNA for the CDR3 is TGTGCCAGCAGTTACAGGGTAGCTTCGACTAATGAAAAACTGTTTTTT.

This clone came up once. The genes are TRBV5-6 and TRBJ1-3; D not certain. V lost 7 bases and J lost 0, with 11 bases in between. CDR3 length: 14 amino acids. The germline V gene encodes CDR1 SGHDT and CDR2 YYEEEE. CDR3 sequence (DNA): TGTGCCAGCGGAGCTCCGGACTCTGGAAACACCATATATTTT. It codes for CASGAPDSGNTIYF.

The rearrangement uses TRBV6-4 and TRBJ2-7; possibly TRBD1 for D (6 bases). V shed 4 bases and J shed 2 bases, with 15 bases lying between them. The CDR3 has 15 amino acids. Germline V lookup: CDR1 MRHNA, CDR2 SNTAGT. CDR3 sequence reads: CASSAVRQVTYEQYF. CDR3 sequence (DNA): TGTGCCAGCAGTGCCGTAAGACAGGTAACCTACGAGCAGTACTTC.

The genes are TRBV29-1 and TRBJ2-1, with 11 positions matching TRBD1. Germline CDR1 reads SQVTM; CDR2 reads ANQGSEA. This CDR3 spans 18 amino acids. Germline trimming cut 6 bases from V and 2 bases from J; bases unmatched to any gene: 15. CDR3 residues: CSVNKDRGLAGPYNEQFF. The CDR3 DNA is TGCAGCGTGAACAAGGACAGGGGGCTAGCGGGACCCTACAATGAGCAGTTCTTC.

The chain has TRBV28 and TRBJ1-2; tentatively, D is TRBD1 (5 bases). The CDR3 consists of 15 residues. CDR1 is MDHEN, CDR2 SYDVKM, per germline. The V end lost 7 bases, the J end lost 0 bases, and 15 bases lay between the germline ends. Here the CDR3 DNA reads TGTGCCAGCAAGGCTCCAGGGTTTTCTAACTATGGCTACACCTTC. The encoded protein is CASKAPGFSNYGYTF.

This chain uses TRBV27 with TRBJ2-7; D ambiguous. With 5 bases removed from V and 5 bases from J, the gap between germline ends came to 7 bases. The V gene's germline CDR1 is MNHEY and CDR2 SMNVEV (reference sequence). There are 11 residues in the CDR3. The CDR3 is CASSLYNEQYF. CDR3 DNA: TGTGCCAGCAGTCTGTATAACGAGCAGTACTTC.

The rearrangement uses TRBV27 and TRBJ1-5; unclear D gene. Germline CDR1 MNHEY, CDR2 SMNVEV (reference sequence). V gave up 3 bases and J gave up 3 bases, with 3 bases separating them. The CDR3 runs 12 residues. This chain's CDR3 is CASSFINQPQHF. CDR3 sequence (DNA): TGTGCCAGCAGTTTTATCAATCAGCCCCAGCATTTT.

This clone occurred once. The chain joins TRBV5-4 to TRBJ2-5; possible D gene TRBD2, 5 bases. CDR1 and CDR2 (germline): SGHNT, YYREEE (reference sequence). Trimming took off 4 bases at V and 1 base at J, with 14 bases between the two ends. The CDR3 runs to 15 residues. CDR3 nucleotide sequence: TGTGCCAGCAGCAGGGTCACGGGATCCCAAGAGACCCAGTACTTC. Its protein is CASSRVTGSQETQYF.

This chain links TRBV9 with TRBJ2-7; TRBD1 might be the D (6 bases). With 0 bases removed from V and 7 bases from J, the gap between germline ends came to 11 bases. Looked up from germline, CDR1 is SGDLS and CDR2 is YYNGEE. This CDR3 spans 13 amino acids. CDR3 amino acids: CASSVAAQGEQYF. DNA of the CDR3: TGTGCCAGCAGCGTAGCTGCACAGGGAGAGCAGTACTTC.

The genes are TRBV15 and TRBJ2-3; 8 bases line up with TRBD1. CDR1 is LNHNV and CDR2 is YYDKDF in the germline V gene (reference sequence). The CDR3 spans 14 residues. J gave up 2 bases and V 2 bases, and 0 bases lay outside the gene matches. The CDR3 protein is CATSRQGATDTQYF. CDR3 sequence (DNA): TGTGCCACCAGCAGACAGGGGGCCACAGATACGCAGTATTTT.

This clone was detected only once. The chain has TRBV11-2 and TRBJ2-7; 8 bases are a match to TRBD1. J was trimmed by 2 bases and V by 5 bases; bases with no gene match: 8. The CDR3 is 15 residues long. From germline, CDR1 is SGHAT and CDR2 FQNNGV. The CDR3 loop is CASSHPGQVTYEQYF. CDR3 nucleotide sequence: TGTGCCAGCAGCCACCCGGGACAGGTGACCTACGAGCAGTACTTC.

This chain joins TRBV11-3 and TRBJ2-1, with TRBD2 matching over 7 bases. V was pared by 1 base and J by 4 bases, with 7 bases of the junction left unmatched. Germline V lookup: CDR1 SGHNT, CDR2 YENEEA. The CDR3 covers 16 residues. Written as DNA, the CDR3 is TGTGCCAGCAGCTTAGGGGCGGGAGTCATATACAATGAGCAGTTCTTC. Translating gives CASSLGAGVIYNEQFF.

In this sample, this clone turned up once. The sample has other DNA sequences that encode this CDR3 too. The gene calls are TRBV19 and TRBJ2-7; TRBD1 might be the D (6 bases). Trimming took off 5 bases at V and 2 bases at J, with 13 bases between the two ends. The CDR3 totals 14 residues. The germline V gene encodes CDR1 LNHDA and CDR2 SQIVND (reference sequence). CDR3 sequence (DNA): TGTGCCAGTAGTGCCGGGACAACGGCCTACGAGCAGTACTTC. As protein: CASSAGTTAYEQYF.

The rearrangement joins TRBV30 to TRBJ2-3, with unresolved D. Germline values: CDR1 GTSNPN, CDR2 SVGIG (reference sequence). The CDR3 contains 12 residues. V was cut by 5 bases and J by 1 base, with 7 bases left in between. CDR3 amino acids: CAWDSGTDTQYF. The CDR3 region has the DNA TGTGCCTGGGACTCTGGCACAGATACGCAGTATTTT.

V is TRBV12-5 and J is TRBJ1-2, with 7 bases aligning to TRBD1. The CDR3 runs 13 residues. J lost 7 bases, V lost 3 bases, and 5 bases had no gene match. Germline loops: CDR1 LGHNT, CDR2 FRNRAP. In nucleotides, the CDR3 is TGTGCTAGTGGTTTCGAGGGGGCCTTTGGCTACACCTTC. Amino acids: CASGFEGAFGYTF. Variable domain in full (rest from reference TRBV12-5 and TRBJ1-2): DARVTQTPRHKVTEMGQEVTMRCQPILGHNTVFWYRQTMMQGLELLAYFRNRAPLDDSGMPKDRFSAEMPDATLATLKIQPSEPRDSAVYFCASGFEGAFGYTFGSGTRLTVV.

The chain is built from TRBV7-2 and TRBJ2-7; a weak D match, TRBD2 (6 bases). This CDR3 is 14 amino acids long. Germline CDR1 reads SGHTA; CDR2 reads FQGNSA. V was shortened by 3 bases and J by 6 bases, with 15 bases between the two germline ends. The chain's CDR3 is CASSFREVGGEQYF. CDR3 DNA sequence: TGTGCCAGCAGCTTCAGGGAAGTCGGGGGCGAGCAGTACTTC.

The chain couples TRBV29-1 to TRBJ2-7, with no clear D. The CDR3 runs 12 residues. From germline, CDR1 is SQVTM and CDR2 ANQGSEA. The chain's CDR3 is CSVYSQTYEQYF. The CDR3 nucleotides are TGCAGTGTCTACAGCCAAACCTACGAGCAGTACTTC.

The chain carries TRBV18 and TRBJ2-1, with a possible D match to TRBD1 (5 bases). CDR3 length equals 14 residues. Per the germline V gene, CDR1 is KGHSH and CDR2 is LQKENI. V shed 2 bases and J shed 2 bases, with 7 bases lying between them. The CDR3 region is CASSPGAAYNEQFF. The CDR3 DNA is TGTGCCAGCTCACCAGGGGCTGCCTACAATGAGCAGTTCTTC.

The CDR3 here is CASSFGGIYEQYF. Here the CDR3 DNA reads TGTGCCAGCAGTTTCGGGGGAATCTACGAGCAGTACTTC. The chain links TRBV28 to TRBJ2-7, with TRBD2 as a possible D gene (6 bases). Germline loops: CDR1 MDHEN, CDR2 SYDVKM. Trimming shortened V by 3 bases and J by 3 bases, and 9 bases separated the two germline ends. The CDR3 extends over 13 amino acids.

A single count supports this clone. The chain employs TRBV10-3 and TRBJ2-4; D may be TRBD2 (5 bases). The V and J ends lost 6 bases and 8 bases respectively, with 14 bases between them. Germline-derived CDR1 and CDR2 are ENHRY and SYGVKD. CDR3 size: 13 residues. For the CDR3, the DNA is TGTGCCATCAGGGACTTGGTGGGAGACATTCAGTACTTC. This codes for CAIRDLVGDIQYF.

The chain joins TRBV30 to TRBJ2-7, with 8 bases fitting TRBD2. The CDR3 contains 15 residues. With V trimmed by 3 bases and J by 3 bases, 10 bases remained unmatched. CDR1 and CDR2 (germline): GTSNPN, SVGIG (reference sequence). CDR3 residues: CAWRSWREEDYEQYF. CDR3 bases: TGTGCCTGGAGAAGTTGGCGGGAGGAGGACTACGAGCAGTACTTC.

The V and J genes are TRBV5-6 and TRBJ2-1, with 13 bases lining up with TRBD2. There are 17 residues in the CDR3. With V trimmed by 1 base and J by 3 bases, 4 bases remained unmatched. Germline V gives CDR1 SGHDT, CDR2 YYEEEE. CDR3 loop: CASSLLLAGGLYNEQFF. DNA of the CDR3: TGTGCCAGCAGCTTGCTACTAGCGGGAGGGCTCTACAATGAGCAGTTCTTC.

In DNA, the CDR3 is TGCGCCAGCAGCTTTTTAGGGGACAGCTCTGGAAACACCATATATTTT. It is translated as CASSFLGDSSGNTIYF. The V call is TRBV5-1, the J call TRBJ1-3, with 7 bases identical to TRBD1. This CDR3 is 16 amino acids long. The ends lost 2 bases at V and 0 bases at J; junction bases unmatched: 5. Germline V gives CDR1 SGHRS, CDR2 YFSETQ.

The chain has TRBV9 and TRBJ2-7; TRBD2 matches 10 bases. CDR1 is SGDLS, CDR2 YYNGEE, per germline. This CDR3 region has 15 residues. The V and J ends lost 4 bases and 5 bases, in that order; junction bases with no gene match: 9. CDR3 DNA sequence: TGTGCCAGCAGCCCGAGCGGGAGGGCCACAAACGAGCAGTACTTC. This translates into CASSPSGRATNEQYF.

V and J are TRBV7-6 and TRBJ2-7, with 10 bases lining up with TRBD2. The CDR3 has 15 residues. J lost 5 bases, V lost 0 bases, and 4 bases had no gene match. Germline V gene lookup returns CDR1 SGHVS and CDR2 FNYEAQ. This chain's CDR3 is CASSLAAGGPDEQYF. The CDR3 DNA is TGTGCCAGCAGCTTAGCAGCGGGAGGGCCTGACGAGCAGTACTTC.